These 18 T cell receptor beta chains were sequenced from one sample in a study of cytomegalovirus exposure and HLA in healthy donors. The PCR used 60 Vbeta and 13 Jbeta primers. Assay: immunoSEQ multiplex PCR; the TCRdb copy retains only in-frame clones and omits some. The sample's table shows 60,000 to 70,000 clones. Sequenced sample: PBMCs. The source of these receptors is a boy aged 5-17 years in good health and CMV-seronegative.

The rearrangement links TRBV5-1 to TRBJ1-1; 8 positions match TRBD1. Trimming at V came to 3 bases and at J to 5 bases, leaving 3 bases not matched to a gene. This CDR3 is built from 13 residues. Germline V gene data show CDR1 as SGHRS and CDR2 as YFSETQ. CDR3: CASSWDRLTEAFF. The CDR3 DNA is TGCGCCAGCAGCTGGGACAGGTTGACTGAAGCTTTCTTT.

The chain recombines TRBV19 with TRBJ2-3, with a tentative D call TRBD2 (7 bases). CDR3 length: 15 amino acids. Germline values: CDR1 LNHDA, CDR2 SQIVND (reference sequence). Trimming took off 10 bases at V and 1 base at J, with 18 bases between the two ends. This CDR3 is CATGSGGAGTDTQYF. CDR3 DNA: TGTGCCACAGGGTCTGGGGGGGCAGGCACAGATACGCAGTATTTT.

The rearrangement links TRBV6-1 to TRBJ1-5, with 10 bases that match TRBD1. Germline values: CDR1 MNHNS, CDR2 SASEGT. J was trimmed by 2 bases and V by 6 bases; bases with no gene match: 4. The CDR3 runs 15 residues. CDR3 sequence: CASRTGGAGNQPQHF. CDR3 in DNA: TGTGCCAGCAGGACAGGGGGCGCTGGCAATCAGCCCCAGCATTTT.

The CDR3: CASSGDRTGDYGYTF. CDR3 DNA: TGTGCCAGCAGCGGCGACCGGACGGGGGACTATGGCTACACCTTC. The chain combines TRBV5-4 with TRBJ1-2; D is perhaps TRBD1 (5 bases). Germline V gene data show CDR1 as SGHNT and CDR2 as YYREEE (reference sequence). The CDR3 is made up of 15 amino acids. Deletions cut 4 bases from V and 3 bases from J, with 16 bases between.

The rearrangement joins TRBV6-5 to TRBJ1-1; D is perhaps TRBD1 (5 bases). The germline gives CDR1 MNHEY, CDR2 SVGAGI. The ends were cut back, 7 bases at V and 0 bases at J, with 15 bases in the middle. The CDR3 is made up of 15 amino acids. The CDR3 region is CASKLRGNLNTEAFF. DNA for the CDR3: TGTGCCAGCAAACTAAGGGGAAACTTGAACACTGAAGCTTTCTTT.

The V and J genes are TRBV11-1 and TRBJ2-7; 7 positions agree with TRBD1. The CDR3 totals 12 residues. Germline CDR1 SGHAT, CDR2 FQDESV (reference sequence). The V and J ends lost 7 bases and 3 bases, in that order; junction bases with no gene match: 3. CDR3 loop: CASTRQGYEQYF. The CDR3 coding sequence is TGTGCCAGCACCCGACAGGGCTACGAGCAGTACTTC.

V usage is TRBV19 and J usage is TRBJ1-1; 8 bases fit TRBD1. The CDR3 extends over 16 amino acids. J lost 1 base, V lost 3 bases, and 7 bases had no gene match. CDR1 and CDR2 (germline): LNHDA, SQIVND (reference sequence). This CDR3 is CASSIQHRGANTEAFF. The CDR3 region has the DNA TGTGCCAGTAGTATCCAACACAGGGGGGCGAACACTGAAGCTTTCTTT.

The chain links TRBV11-2 to TRBJ2-7, with D possibly being TRBD1 (6 bases). Trimming pared 5 bases from V and 5 bases from J, leaving 16 bases between. Germline V gene lookup returns CDR1 SGHAT and CDR2 FQNNGV. The CDR3 spans 14 residues. Here the CDR3 reads CASSPGQGNHEQYF. In DNA, the CDR3 is TGTGCCAGCAGCCCCGGGCAGGGGAACCACGAGCAGTACTTC.

This chain uses TRBV27 with TRBJ2-1, with 8 bases matching TRBD2. The J segment lost 4 bases and the V segment lost 7 bases, leaving 12 bases of the junction unmatched. The CDR3 runs 16 residues. CDR1 is MNHEY, CDR2 SMNVEV, per germline (reference sequence). Here the CDR3 DNA reads TGTGCCAGCACTTCTCTAACTAGCGGAAAATACAATGAGCAGTTCTTC. Its translation: CASTSLTSGKYNEQFF.

This chain uses TRBV9 with TRBJ1-4; D ambiguous. The CDR3 totals 15 residues. Germline values: CDR1 SGDLS, CDR2 YYNGEE. V was cut by 4 bases and J by 3 bases, with 13 bases left in between. The CDR3 here is CASSTGINPNEKLFF. The CDR3 nucleotides read TGTGCCAGCAGCACGGGGATCAATCCTAATGAAAAACTGTTTTTT.

By frequency, this clone registers medium-sized. The gene calls are TRBV30 and TRBJ1-6, with D hard to call. CDR3 length: 13 amino acids. Deletions cut 2 bases from V and 4 bases from J, with 6 bases between. Looked up from germline, CDR1 is GTSNPN and CDR2 is SVGIG (reference sequence). The CDR3 loop reads CAWSPTYNSPLHF. The CDR3 DNA is TGTGCCTGGAGTCCAACTTATAATTCACCCCTCCACTTT.

The chain carries TRBV18 and TRBJ2-3; weak D call: TRBD2 (7 bases). Germline-derived CDR1 and CDR2 are KGHSH and LQKENI. Trimming removed 3 bases at V and 3 bases at J, with 16 bases between. The CDR3 sequence is 16 residues long. The chain's CDR3 is CASSPLGGGRTDTQYF. The CDR3 coding sequence is TGTGCCAGCTCACCGTTGGGCGGGGGCCGGACAGATACGCAGTATTTT.

The gene calls are TRBV6-5 and TRBJ1-2, with D hard to call. The V and J ends lost 5 bases and 8 bases respectively, with 15 bases between them. This CDR3 contains 13 residues. Germline V gene data show CDR1 as MNHEY and CDR2 as SVGAGI. CDR3 in DNA: TGTGCCAGCAGTAATGGGAGGTCAGAAGGCTACACCTTC. Translating it yields CASSNGRSEGYTF.

The chain employs TRBV30 and TRBJ1-1; a weak D match, TRBD1 (5 bases). This CDR3 is 13 amino acids long. The V end lost 2 bases, the J end lost 8 bases, and 15 bases lay between the germline ends. Germline V gene sequence: CDR1 GTSNPN, CDR2 SVGIG (reference sequence). The CDR3 here is CAWSLTGAGEAFF. The CDR3 region has the DNA TGTGCCTGGAGTCTCACAGGTGCCGGGGAAGCTTTCTTT.

The CDR3 DNA sequence: TGCAGCGTCCAGGGAAGGGGAGAGACCCAGTACTTC. This codes for CSVQGRGETQYF. The chain carries TRBV29-1 and TRBJ2-5; a possible D gene is TRBD1 (5 bases). The V gene lost 6 bases and the J gene lost 4 bases, with 12 bases spanning the gap. CDR1 and CDR2 (germline): SQVTM, ANQGSEA. This CDR3 region has 12 residues.

The chain employs TRBV5-1 and TRBJ2-1; D gene ambiguous. V was pared by 2 bases and J by 7 bases, with 7 bases between. Germline V gives CDR1 SGHRS, CDR2 YFSETQ. The CDR3 contains 12 residues. CDR3 nucleotides: TGCGCCAGCAGCTTACCAGGAAATGAGCAGTTCTTC. This translates into CASSLPGNEQFF.

V usage is TRBV6-1 and J usage is TRBJ2-7, with TRBD1 identical over 10 bases. CDR1 and CDR2 (germline): MNHNS, SASEGT. Trimming took 4 bases from V and 2 from J; bases not matched to a gene: 5. The CDR3 has 15 residues. The CDR3 region is CASSAGQGNPYEQYF. The CDR3 DNA is TGTGCCAGCAGTGCGGGACAGGGGAATCCCTACGAGCAGTACTTC.

The chain couples TRBV5-8 to TRBJ2-2; 9 bases are shared with TRBD2. Per germline, CDR1 SGHTS and CDR2 YDEGEE. The CDR3 has 16 residues. Trimming removed 3 bases from V and 3 bases from J; junction bases left unmatched: 6. The CDR3 DNA sequence: TGTGCCAGCAGCTCAATAGCGGGAGAGTACACCGGGGAGCTGTTTTTT. Its protein product is CASSSIAGEYTGELFF.